The present entry profiles one TCR beta chain with its context. Its antigen is undetermined. This CDR3 is built from 15 residues. V lost 2 bases and J lost 8, with 18 bases in between. Germline V gene sequence: CDR1 SNHLY, CDR2 FYNNEI. Generated by immunoSEQ multiplex PCR, the TCRdb table keeps only in-frame clones and is missing some. This sample carries 350,000 to 450,000 clones, approximately 90% of them seen once, and the ten largest clones take around 4.2%. This entry belongs to a study of Ad26.COV2.S vaccination and SARS-CoV-2 variants. Findings of the study overall: Compared with placebo recipients, vaccine recipients had higher spike-specific TCR breadth.

This sequence originates from a human donor who had recovered from COVID-19. The source was peripheral blood, collected after recovery from COVID-19. The genes are TRBV2 and TRBJ1-2; a weak D match, TRBD1 (6 bases). The CDR3 DNA reads as TGTGCCAGCAGTGAACAGACAGGACCGTTGGGCGGCTACACCTTC. Translation gives CASSEQTGPLGGYTF.